What follows describes a single TCR beta chain. Its specificity is unknown. The source of the sample is a study of Ad26.COV2.S vaccination and SARS-CoV-2 variants. The protocol was immunoSEQ multiplex PCR, while the TCRdb copy is restricted to in-frame clones and leaves out a portion. Here the sample spans about 350,000 clones, around 89% being singletons. General observations from the study: Post-vaccination spike-specific CD8+ and CD4+ T cell responses reportedly had substantial breadth.

Noted treatment: around 19 received Ad26.COV2.S at low or high dose, single or two shots; about 5 received placebo; per-sample allocation not given. Samples were taken on day 63 after the first vaccine or placebo injection. The administered vaccine (an Ad26 vector) expressed Wuhan-strain SARS-CoV-2 spike. The CDR3 is 13 residues long. The chain joins TRBV21-1 to TRBJ1-1. TRBV21-1 is marked as a pseudogene. This receptor was obtained from a person between 18 and 65 years old who received the Ad26.COV2.S COVID-19 vaccine or a placebo. This material consisted of peripheral blood, taken in a trial of Ad26.COV2.S vaccine versus placebo. The CDR3 region is CASSKDPGVIAFF. CDR3 bases: TGTGCCAGCAGCAAAGACCCGGGGGTGATTGCTTTCTTT.